Following are 10 T cell receptor beta chains from one sample sequenced in a study of long-term antiretroviral therapy in people with HIV. immunoSEQ v3.0 was run at survey level. Sequencing used immunoSEQ multiplex PCR; TCRdb keeps in-frame clones, though not all of them. The data show more than 45,000 clones, approximately 79% seen once. The sequenced sample was unsorted PBMCs, obtained 0.8 years after starting antiretroviral therapy. All receptors come from a woman between 18 and 30 years old with HIV.

V gene TRBV19 combines with J gene TRBJ2-1, with 9 bases matching TRBD2. This CDR3 has 14 amino acids. Per the germline V gene, CDR1 is LNHDA and CDR2 is SQIVND (reference sequence). The J segment lost 6 bases and the V segment lost 8 bases, leaving 8 bases of the junction unmatched. The CDR3 protein is CASSQKTSGNEQFF. In DNA, the CDR3 is TGTGCCAGTTCCCAAAAGACTAGCGGCAATGAGCAGTTCTTC.

The chain combines TRBV10-3 with TRBJ2-3; D gene unclear. V was clipped by 6 bases and J by 9 bases, with 10 bases between them. CDR1 and CDR2 (germline): ENHRY, SYGVKD. The CDR3 is 11 amino acids. The CDR3 spells CAISTHDTQYF. The CDR3 nucleotides are TGTGCCATCAGCACACACGACACGCAGTATTTT.

V gene TRBV5-6 combines with J gene TRBJ2-7; 8 nucleotides agree with TRBD1. V was pared by 4 bases and J by 6 bases, with 6 bases of the junction left unmatched. CDR3 length: 13 residues. Germline assignment: CDR1 SGHDT and CDR2 YYEEEE. The CDR3 loop reads CASSGTGRGEQYF. In nucleotides, the CDR3 is TGTGCCAGCAGCGGGACAGGCCGAGGCGAGCAGTACTTC.

This clone was detected once. This chain uses TRBV19 with TRBJ2-2, with D maybe TRBD1 (5 bases). The CDR3 extends over 14 amino acids. Trimming shortened V by 4 bases and J by 1 base, and 7 bases separated the two germline ends. Germline loops: CDR1 LNHDA, CDR2 SQIVND (reference sequence). CDR3: CASSRGQNTGELFF. The DNA for the CDR3 is TGTGCCAGTAGTAGAGGACAGAACACCGGGGAGCTGTTTTTT.

The chain links TRBV5-6 to TRBJ1-5; D is ambiguous. Germline CDR1 and CDR2: SGHDT and YYEEEE. CDR3 size: 12 residues. Trimming removed 4 bases from V and 6 bases from J, with 8 bases in between. CDR3 in amino acids: CASSLYGQPQHF. The DNA of the CDR3 is TGTGCCAGCAGCCTTTACGGTCAGCCCCAGCATTTT.

The chain has TRBV5-4 and TRBJ1-2, with D unresolved. Germline loops: CDR1 SGHNT, CDR2 YYREEE (reference sequence). V lost 3 bases and J 2 bases, leaving 8 bases between the germline ends. This CDR3 has 13 residues. CDR3 coding DNA: TGTGCCAGCAGCTCCATTAGGAACTATGGCTACACCTTC. It translates to CASSSIRNYGYTF.

This clone was seen only a few times. The chain combines TRBV7-2 with TRBJ1-2; D perhaps matches TRBD1 (5 bases). The CDR3 consists of 15 residues. Trimming took 2 bases from V and 0 from J, leaving 10 bases between them. Germline V lookup: CDR1 SGHTA, CDR2 FQGNSA. Written as DNA, the CDR3 is TGTGCCAGCAGCTTATCCGGGACGGCTAACTATGGCTACACCTTC. It yields the protein CASSLSGTANYGYTF.

The V and J genes are TRBV2 and TRBJ2-6; possibly TRBD1 for D (6 bases). V was cut by 5 bases and J by 2 bases, with 19 bases left in between. Germline V gene sequence: CDR1 SNHLY, CDR2 FYNNEI. The length of the CDR3 is 18 residues. The CDR3 DNA sequence: TGTGCCAGCAGTAGACCTTCCAGGGGATTAACTGGGGCCAACGTCCTGACTTTC. This translates into CASSRPSRGLTGANVLTF.

This chain links TRBV2 with TRBJ1-1; 7 positions agree with TRBD1. V gave up 0 bases and J gave up 7 bases; unmatched junction bases: 2. The CDR3 totals 13 residues. Germline V lookup: CDR1 SNHLY, CDR2 FYNNEI. The CDR3 DNA reads as TGTGCCAGCAGTGAAGCGCGGACAGGTGAAGCTTTCTTT. It is translated as CASSEARTGEAFF.

This chain connects TRBV5-1 to TRBJ1-2, with a weak D call TRBD1 (6 bases). V was trimmed by 0 bases and J by 7 bases, leaving 16 bases between them. This CDR3 is built from 15 residues. The germline V gene has CDR1 SGHRS and CDR2 YFSETQ. The CDR3 reads CASSLEQGTALGYTF. Written as DNA, the CDR3 is TGCGCCAGCAGCTTGGAACAGGGTACGGCGCTTGGCTACACCTTC. Together with reference TRBV5-1 and TRBJ1-2, the CDR3 gives the full variable domain: KAGVTQTPRYLIKTRGQQVTLSCSPISGHRSVSWYQQTPGQGLQFLFEYFSETQRNKGNFPGRFSGRQFSNSRSEMNVSTLELGDSALYLCASSLEQGTALGYTFGSGTRLTVV.